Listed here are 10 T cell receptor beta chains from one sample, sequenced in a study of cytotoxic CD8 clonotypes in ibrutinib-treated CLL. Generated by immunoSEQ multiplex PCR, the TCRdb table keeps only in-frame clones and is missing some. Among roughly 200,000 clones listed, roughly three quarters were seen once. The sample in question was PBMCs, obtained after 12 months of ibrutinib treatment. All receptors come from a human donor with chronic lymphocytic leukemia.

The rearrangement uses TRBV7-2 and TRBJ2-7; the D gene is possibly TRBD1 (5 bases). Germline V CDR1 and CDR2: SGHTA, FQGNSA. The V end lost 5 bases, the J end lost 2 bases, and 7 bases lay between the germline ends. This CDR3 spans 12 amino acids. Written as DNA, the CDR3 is TGTGCCAGCAGCCACAGGACCTACGAGCAGTACTTC. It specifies CASSHRTYEQYF.

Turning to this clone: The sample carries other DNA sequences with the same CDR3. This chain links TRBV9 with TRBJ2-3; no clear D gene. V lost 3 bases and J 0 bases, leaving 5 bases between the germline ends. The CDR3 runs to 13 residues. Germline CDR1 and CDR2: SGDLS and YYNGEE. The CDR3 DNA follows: TGTGCCAGCAGCGCGGACAGCACAGATACGCAGTATTTT. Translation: CASSADSTDTQYF.

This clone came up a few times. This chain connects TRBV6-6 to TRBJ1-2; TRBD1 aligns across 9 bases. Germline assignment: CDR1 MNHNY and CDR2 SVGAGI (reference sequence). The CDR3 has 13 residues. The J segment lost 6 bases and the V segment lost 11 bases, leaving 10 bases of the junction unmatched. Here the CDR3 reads CACRGTGTDGYTF. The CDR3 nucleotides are TGTGCCTGCCGTGGGACAGGGACGGATGGCTACACCTTC.

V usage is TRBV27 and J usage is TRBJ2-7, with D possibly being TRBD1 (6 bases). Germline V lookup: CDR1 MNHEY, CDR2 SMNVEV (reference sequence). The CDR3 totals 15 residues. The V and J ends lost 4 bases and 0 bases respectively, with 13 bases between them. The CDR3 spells CASSSGQPGSYEQYF. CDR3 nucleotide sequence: TGTGCCAGCAGTTCCGGACAGCCGGGCTCCTACGAGCAGTACTTC.

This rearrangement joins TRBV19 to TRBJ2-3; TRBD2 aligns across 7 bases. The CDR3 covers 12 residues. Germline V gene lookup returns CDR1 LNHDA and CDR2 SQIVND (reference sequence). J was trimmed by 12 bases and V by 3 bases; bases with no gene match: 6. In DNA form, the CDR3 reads TGTGCCAGTAGTATTTTGGGAGGGGACCAGTATTTT. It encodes CASSILGGDQYF. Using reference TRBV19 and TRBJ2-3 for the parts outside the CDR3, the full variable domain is DGGITQSPKYLFRKEGQNVTLSCEQNLNHDAMYWYRQDPGQGLRLIYYSQIVNDFQKGDIAEGYSVSREKKESFPLTVTSAQKNPTAFYLCASSILGGDQYFGPGTRLTVL.

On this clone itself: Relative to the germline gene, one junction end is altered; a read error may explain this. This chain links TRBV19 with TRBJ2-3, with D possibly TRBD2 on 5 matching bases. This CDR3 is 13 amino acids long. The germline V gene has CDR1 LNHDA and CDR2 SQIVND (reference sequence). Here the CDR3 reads CASSISLVLTMRF. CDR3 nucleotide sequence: TGTGCCAGTAGTATTTCCCTCGTCCTGACTATGCGGTTT.

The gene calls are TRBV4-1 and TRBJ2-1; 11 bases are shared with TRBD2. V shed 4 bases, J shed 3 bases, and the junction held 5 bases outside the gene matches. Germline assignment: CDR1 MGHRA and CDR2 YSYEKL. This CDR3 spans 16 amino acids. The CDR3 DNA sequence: TGCGCCAGCAGCCCCCGGACTAGCGGGCTCTACAATGAGCAGTTCTTC. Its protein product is CASSPRTSGLYNEQFF.

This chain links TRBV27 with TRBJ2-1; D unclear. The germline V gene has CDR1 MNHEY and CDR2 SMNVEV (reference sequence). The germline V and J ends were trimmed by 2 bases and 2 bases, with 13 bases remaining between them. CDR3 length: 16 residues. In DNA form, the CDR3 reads TGTGCCAGCAGTTTACTTCCCCCGCCCCCCTACAATGAGCAGTTCTTC. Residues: CASSLLPPPPYNEQFF.

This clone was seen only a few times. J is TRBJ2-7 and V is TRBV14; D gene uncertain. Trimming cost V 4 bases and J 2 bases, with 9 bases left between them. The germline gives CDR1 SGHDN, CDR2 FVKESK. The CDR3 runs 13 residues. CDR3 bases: TGTGCCAGCAGCCCCACAACGGCCTACGAGCAGTACTTC. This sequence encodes CASSPTTAYEQYF.

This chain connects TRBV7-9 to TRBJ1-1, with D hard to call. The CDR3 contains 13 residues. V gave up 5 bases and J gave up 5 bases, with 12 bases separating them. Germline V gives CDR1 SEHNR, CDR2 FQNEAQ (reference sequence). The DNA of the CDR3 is TGTGCCAGCAGCCCTCCCTCGGGGACTGAAGCTTTCTTT. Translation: CASSPPSGTEAFF.